The source of this T cell receptor beta chain is a study of cytomegalovirus exposure and HLA in healthy donors (dated by TCRdb to the late 2010s). Background for the entire study: A later analysis indicated that the 120 validation repertoires were generated on the platform also employed for the 650 to 850 repertoires of the first cohort. Along with the approximately 700-subject first cohort, a separate validation cohort of more than 90 different subjects was used. The study combined high-throughput TCR immunosequencing, statistical association of individual TCRs with disease status, and machine learning to predict cytomegalovirus infection status. The study aimed to test whether cataloging public T cell receptors could reveal signatures of past pathogen exposure. Study-wide findings and limitations: All 120 or so repertoires were used to score co-occurrence in the validation cohort in a later analysis, because that analysis had no HLA typing for the cohort. A later analysis found that TCRs clustered in the first cohort also tended to co-occur in the roughly 110 validation repertoires, with 94% of cluster scores above 0. The authors suggested that the approach could potentially be generalized to other disease states and immunological phenotypes. In vitro tests confirmed that a few of the cytomegalovirus-associated TCR beta chains recognize cytomegalovirus antigens. In both the original and validation cohorts, the classifier was reported to diagnose cytomegalovirus status with high specificity and sensitivity. A total of fewer than 200 TCR beta chains were listed by the study as associated with cytomegalovirus. Across donors, most TCR sequences were observed very rarely, whereas some public TCRs were present in many individuals.

Libraries were constructed by the immunoSEQ multiplex PCR assay. In the original analysis: To diagnose cytomegalovirus status from the catalog of TCR beta chain sequences, a statistical classification framework was built. This is the immuneACCESS table as TCRdb keeps it, with only in-frame sequences that have V and J called. A part of the clones is gone; compared with another copy, unresolved V genes explain less than half, and the rest is unexplained. V and J calls and clone size are those listed in that table; D and trimming were worked out from the DNA. For this sample there are around 56,000 clones; approximately 92% appear just once. The biggest ten clones account for roughly 15% of the sample. The donors belonged to the validation cohort of 120 subjects, which was separate from the 666-subject first cohort. Turning to this clone: Its antigen is unknown. No base quality values were provided; no much bigger clone lies one nucleotide off.

The germline V gene (reference sequence) provides CDR1 PRHDT and CDR2 FYEKMQ. There are 20 amino acids in the CDR3, from cysteine to phenylalanine inclusive. Only the CDR3 DNA is retained, 60 bases long and in frame from the first base. Germline trimming: 0 bases from V, 4 bases from J; junction bases outside gene matches: 18. Sequencing input: PBMCs. The sequence came from a young woman in good health and CMV-seronegative. The chain is made from TRBV13 and TRBJ2-7, with 10 bases in between that match TRBD2. The CDR3 region: CASSLGQTNLAGVPAYEQYF. Read as DNA, the sequence is TGTGCCAGCAGCTTAGGACAGACTAATCTAGCGGGAGTACCGGCATACGAGCAGTACTTC.